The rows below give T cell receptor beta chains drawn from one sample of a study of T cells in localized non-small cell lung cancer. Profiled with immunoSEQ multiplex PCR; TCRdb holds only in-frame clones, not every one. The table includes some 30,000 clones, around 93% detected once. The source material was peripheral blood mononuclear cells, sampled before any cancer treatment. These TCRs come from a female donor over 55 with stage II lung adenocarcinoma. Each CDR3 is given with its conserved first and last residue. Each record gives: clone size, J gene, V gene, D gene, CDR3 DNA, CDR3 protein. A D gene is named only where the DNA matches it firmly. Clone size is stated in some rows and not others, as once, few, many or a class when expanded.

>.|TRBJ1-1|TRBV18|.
TGTGCCAGCTCACGGGGAGGTGGCACTGAAGCTTTCTTT
CASSRGGGTEAFF
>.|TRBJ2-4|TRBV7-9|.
TGTGCCAGCAGCTTAATCGGGTCCCTAGCCAAAAACATTCAGTACTTC
CASSLIGSLAKNIQYF
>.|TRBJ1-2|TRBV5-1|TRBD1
TGCGCCAGCAGCTTTAACCCGGGACAGGGGGCTTCTGGCTACACCTTC
CASSFNPGQGASGYTF
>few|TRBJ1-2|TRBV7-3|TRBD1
TGTGCCAGCAGCTTCAACGGACAGGGAAGAATCTATGGCTACACCTTC
CASSFNGQGRIYGYTF
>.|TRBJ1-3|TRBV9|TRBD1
TGTGCCAGCAGCGTAGAGACAGGGGGCTGGAACACCATATATTTT
CASSVETGGWNTIYF
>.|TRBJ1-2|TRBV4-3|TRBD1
TGCGCCAGCAGCCAACAGGGGGGGTATGGCTACACCTTC
CASSQQGGYGYTF
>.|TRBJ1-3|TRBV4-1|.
TGCGCCAGCAGACTTATAGGGGGGGGGCGAGGAAACACCATATATTTT
CASRLIGGGRGNTIYF
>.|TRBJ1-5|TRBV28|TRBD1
TGTGCCAGCATCCCCCCAGACAGGGGGCCCAATCAGCCCCAGCATTTT
CASIPPDRGPNQPQHF
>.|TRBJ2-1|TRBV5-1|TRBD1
TGCGCCAGCAGCTTGGCGACAGGGGGCCTTGTCACCGTGGGTTACAATGAGCAGTTCTTC
CASSLATGGLVTVGYNEQFF
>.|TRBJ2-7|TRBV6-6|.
TGTGCCAGCAGTAATCGGGACACCCGAGAGCAGTACTTC
CASSNRDTREQYF
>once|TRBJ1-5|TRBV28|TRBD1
TGTGCCAGCAGACCCCTTTCCCAGCCATCCGGGACAGGGTTCTTAGAGCCCCAGCATTTT
CASRPLSQPSGTGFLEPQHF
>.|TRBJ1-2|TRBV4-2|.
TGTGCCAGCAGCCAAGATAGAGACTATGGCTACACCTTC
CASSQDRDYGYTF
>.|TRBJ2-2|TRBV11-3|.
TGTGCCAGCACCTGGAGCAGGGAGAACACCGGGGAGCTGTTTTTT
CASTWSRENTGELFF
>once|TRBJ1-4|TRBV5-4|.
TGTGCCAGCAGCTTAGGGGGGGCACGATTAGATGAAAAACTGTTTTTT
CASSLGGARLDEKLFF
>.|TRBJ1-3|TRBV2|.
TGTGCCAGCAGTGTGTGGACAGACTCTGGAAACACCATATATTTT
CASSVWTDSGNTIYF
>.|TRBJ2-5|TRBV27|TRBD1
TGTGCCAGCAGTTCCTGGGGGACAGGGCATGAGACCCAGTACTTC
CASSSWGTGHETQYF
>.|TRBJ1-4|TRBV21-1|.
TGTGCCAGCAGCACCGAACCGGGACAGGGACAAGAGAATGAAAAACTGTTTTTT
CASSTEPGQGQENEKLFF
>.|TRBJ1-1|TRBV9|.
TGTGCCAGCAGCGTAGCTAGGGGGTTCACTGAAGCTTTCTTT
CASSVARGFTEAFF
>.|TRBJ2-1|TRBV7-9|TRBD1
TGTGCCAGCAGCCCGGACAGGGGGGAGCAGTTCTTC
CASSPDRGEQFF
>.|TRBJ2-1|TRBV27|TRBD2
TGTGCCAGCCAATGGGCGGGAGGGCCGAATGAGCAGTTCTTC
CASQWAGGPNEQFF
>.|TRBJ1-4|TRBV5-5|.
TGTGCCAGCAGCTTGGTACGAGGTATGGGTGAAAAACTGTTTTTT
CASSLVRGMGEKLFF
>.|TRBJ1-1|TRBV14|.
TGTGCCAGCAGCCAAGTCCCAGGGCCGGCCACTGAAGCTTTCTTT
CASSQVPGPATEAFF
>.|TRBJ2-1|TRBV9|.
TGTGCCAGCAGCCCCGCGTCCACCTACAATGAGCAGTTCTTC
CASSPASTYNEQFF
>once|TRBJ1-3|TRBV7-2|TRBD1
TGTGCCAGCAGCCCCGTTAGGGGGTCGGGGACAGGCTCTGGAAACACCATATATTTT
CASSPVRGSGTGSGNTIYF
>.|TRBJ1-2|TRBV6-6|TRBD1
TGTGCCAGCAGTTACGGGACAGGGGGCGTTGGCTACACCTTC
CASSYGTGGVGYTF
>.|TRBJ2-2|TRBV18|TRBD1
TGTGCCAGCTCCCGGGACAGAGTCACCGGGGAGCTGTTTTTT
CASSRDRVTGELFF
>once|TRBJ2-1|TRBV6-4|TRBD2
TGTGCCAGCAGTGAGGGGGGGGCCTACAATGAGCAGTTCTTC
CASSEGGAYNEQFF
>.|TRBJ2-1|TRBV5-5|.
TGTGCCAGCAGCTTGAGGGCAGCCGGTGAGCAGTTCTTC
CASSLRAAGEQFF
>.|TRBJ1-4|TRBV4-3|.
TGCGCCAGCAGCCAAGTATGGGGGGTCAATGAAAAACTGTTTTTT
CASSQVWGVNEKLFF
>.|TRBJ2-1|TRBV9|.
TGTGCCAGCAGCGCCCGACTCGGCAATGAGCAGTTCTTC
CASSARLGNEQFF
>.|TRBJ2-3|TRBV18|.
TGTGCCAGCTCACCCGGGCCCCAGAGTACAGATACGCAGTATTTT
CASSPGPQSTDTQYF
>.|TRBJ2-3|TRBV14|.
TGTGCCAGCAGCCAAGTCAGGAGGGAGCAGTATTTT
CASSQVRREQYF
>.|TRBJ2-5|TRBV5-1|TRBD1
TGCGCCAGCAGCTTCCTCCCGGGACAGGGCTCGGAGACCCAGTACTTC
CASSFLPGQGSETQYF
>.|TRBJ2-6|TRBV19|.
TGTGCCAGTACCGATCGGGGGTCTGGGGCCAACGTCCTGACTTTC
CASTDRGSGANVLTF
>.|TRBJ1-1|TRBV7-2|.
TGTGCCAGCAGCCAGGGTGCATGGCAGAAGAACACTGAAGCTTTCTTT
CASSQGAWQKNTEAFF
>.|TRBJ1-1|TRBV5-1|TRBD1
TGCGCCAGCAGCTTCTCTACGGAGGGGGCGCCGGCTTTCTTT
CASSFSTEGAPAFF
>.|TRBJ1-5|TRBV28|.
TGTGCCAGCAGTTTACGACAGCCCAATCAGCCCCAGCATTTT
CASSLRQPNQPQHF
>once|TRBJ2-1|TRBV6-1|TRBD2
TGTGCCAGCAGCAAGGGGAGGGCCACTGTGAGGCAGTTCTTC
CASSKGRATVRQFF
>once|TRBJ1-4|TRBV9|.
TGTGCCAGCAGCGCCGACACCAGATTTGGGGAAAAACTGTTTTTT
CASSADTRFGEKLFF
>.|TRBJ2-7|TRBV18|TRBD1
TGTGCCAGCTCACCAAGGACAGGGAACGACTACGAGCAGTACTTC
CASSPRTGNDYEQYF
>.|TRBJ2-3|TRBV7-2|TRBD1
TGTGCCAGCAGCTTCGGACAGGGGGCTGCGGATACGCAGTATTTT
CASSFGQGAADTQYF
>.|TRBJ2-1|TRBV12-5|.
TGTGCTAGTGGTCTCCAGGCGGGGCAGTACAATGAGCAGTTCTTC
CASGLQAGQYNEQFF
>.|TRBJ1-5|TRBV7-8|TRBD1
TGTGCCAGCAGCACGCAGGGGGCTAATCAGCCCCAGCATTTT
CASSTQGANQPQHF
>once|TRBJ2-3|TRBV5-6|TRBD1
TGTGCCAGCAGCTTGGAGGTTGTGACAGGGGGAAGGGCAGATACGCAGTATTTT
CASSLEVVTGGRADTQYF
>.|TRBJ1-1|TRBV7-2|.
TGTGCCAGCAGCTTAGACGGGGGAGGGAACACTGAAGCTTTCTTT
CASSLDGGGNTEAFF
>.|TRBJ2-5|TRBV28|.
TGTGCCAGCAGGAGAAAGGCGCAAGAGACCCAGTACTTC
CASRRKAQETQYF
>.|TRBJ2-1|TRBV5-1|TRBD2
TGCGCCAGCAGCTCATGGAGCGGGAGAATCAACAATGAGCAGTTCTTC
CASSSWSGRINNEQFF
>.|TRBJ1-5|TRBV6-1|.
TGTGCCAGCACCGAAGGACAGTTGAGCAATCAGCCCCAGCATTTT
CASTEGQLSNQPQHF
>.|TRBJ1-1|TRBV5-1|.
TGCGCCAGCAGCTCGAGCGGGCAGAACACTGAAGCTTTCTTT
CASSSSGQNTEAFF
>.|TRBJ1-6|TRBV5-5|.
TGTGCCAGCAGCCTAAGAAAGGGGATGGTTGGGGCACCCCTCCACTTT
CASSLRKGMVGAPLHF
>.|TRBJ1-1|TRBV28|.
TGTGCCAGCAGCCCCAGGCAGGGCGAAGCTTTCTTT
CASSPRQGEAFF
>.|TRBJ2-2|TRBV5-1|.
TGCGCCAGCAGCCCAACTTCCAGTAACACCGGGGAGCTGTTTTTT
CASSPTSSNTGELFF
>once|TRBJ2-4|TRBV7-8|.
TGTGCCAGCAGCTCCGGACAGTCGATAAACATTCAGTACTTC
CASSSGQSINIQYF
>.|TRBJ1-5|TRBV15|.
TGTGCCACCAGCAGAGATGGGGGAGAGATTAGCAATCAGCCCCAGCATTTT
CATSRDGGEISNQPQHF
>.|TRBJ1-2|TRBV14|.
TGTGCCAGCAGCCAAGGGGACGGGTATGGCTACACCTTC
CASSQGDGYGYTF
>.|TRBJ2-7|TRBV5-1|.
TGCGCCAGCAGCTTGGATATAGGAGCGGAGTACTTC
CASSLDIGAEYF
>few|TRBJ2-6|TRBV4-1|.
TGCGCCAGCAGCCAAGATGGTCAGCTCTCTGGGGCCAACGTCCTGACTTTC
CASSQDGQLSGANVLTF
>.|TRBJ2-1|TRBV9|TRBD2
TGTGCCAGCAGCCCCCGCCGGGGGGGAGAATACAATGAGCAGTTCTTC
CASSPRRGGEYNEQFF
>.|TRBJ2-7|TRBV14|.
TGTGCCAGCAGCCAAGGCCTTATTACCGGGCAGTACTTC
CASSQGLITGQYF
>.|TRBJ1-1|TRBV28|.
TGTGCCAGCAGGCACGGGAGGAACACTGAAGCTTTCTTT
CASRHGRNTEAFF